This TCR beta chain was recorded in a study of regulatory T cells in long-lasting Graves disease (dated by TCRdb to about 2021). Broadly, across the study: Persistent Graves' disease was defined as antithyroid drug treatment for over 5 years with persistently positive TSH receptor autoantibodies. Patients with persistent Graves' disease were compared with patients with newly diagnosed Graves' disease using TCR sequencing and RNA sequencing of peripheral blood. The study was registered as a clinical trial and conducted in China. TCR sequencing covered roughly 13 persistent and 20 newly diagnosed Graves' disease patients, around 35 samples in total. Persistent Graves' disease patients in the clinical cohort had taken antithyroid drugs for roughly 10 years on average. Study-wide conclusions, independent of this receptor: Persistent disease showed preferential use of TRBV28, TRBJ1-2 and TRBJ2-5, whereas newly diagnosed disease favored TRBV20-1 and TRBJ2-1. Sequencing and analysis were restricted to the TCR beta chain. Persistent patients shared more public clonotypes among themselves (around 2,700) than newly diagnosed patients did (nearly 1,000). Peripheral blood alone was examined, since thyroid tissue, which constituted the primary lesion, could not be accessed. Lower TCR Shannon entropy and fewer highly expanded clones were observed in persistent Graves' disease patients than in newly diagnosed patients, which suggested clonal expansion. The small sample size was acknowledged by the authors as a limitation that may reduce accuracy.

In the germline V gene, CDR1 corresponds to SGDLS and CDR2 to YYNGEE. The CDR3 runs 15 amino acids, cysteine and phenylalanine included. The kept DNA is CDR3 alone, 45 bases in frame from the first base. V sheds 0 bases and J sheds 4 bases, leaving 13 bases between their ends. On this clonotype itself: Its antigen has not been determined. Nothing much larger sits one base from this clone, and base qualities are not available.

The library relied on multiplex PCR. TCRdb shows the sequencer as Illumina HiSeq 4000. CDR3 regions were amplified by Arm-PCR with iRepertoire HTBI primers to construct TCR beta libraries. Before sequencing, the PCR products underwent gel purification. Turning to the authors' computational methods: A total of 62 TRBV and more than twelve TRBJ segments were identified across samples and were used for gene usage analysis of CDR3 amino acid clonotypes. COPE and FqMerger were used to merge the filtered high-quality paired reads into contigs. BLAST was used to align contigs to the IMGT TRBV, TRBD and TRBJ reference genes, and CDR3 was defined following IMGT. Clonotypes above 0.1% frequency were classified as highly expanded clones. Shannon entropy was used to measure repertoire diversity, and the Gini coefficient was used to measure V-J evenness. Clonotypes shared by more than one individual were considered public. TCRdb itself trimmed the public reads at Q25 with fastp, ran MiXCR and retained productive beta chains. Identical CDR3 protein sequences are pooled into one entry, listed with their most common genes and DNA. The V and J calls come from TCRdb's annotation, not from the publication. This sample lists a few hundred thousand distinct CDR3 sequences; roughly a quarter were detected once. About a quarter of the sample is taken by the ten largest.

The time point label on this specimen signifies: persistent/refractory GD, antithyroid drugs over 5 years with positive TRAb. For both TCR sequencing and RNA sequencing, RNA was extracted from PBMCs using TRIzol. The diagnosis of Graves' disease followed American Thyroid Association guidelines. The patients came from an endocrinology department in Xi'an, China. From each patient, 8 to 10 milliliters of peripheral blood was collected into an EDTA anticoagulant tube. Ficoll Paque Plus density gradient separation was used to isolate PBMCs, and no additional T cell sorting was done. An Agilent 2100 Bioanalyzer and agarose gel were used to check RNA quality, and a NanoDrop 2000 was used to measure RNA concentration.

The clonotype was recovered from a female donor with Graves disease. The sequenced sample was peripheral blood mononuclear cells (PBMCs), obtained when the disease was refractory, from a patient treated with antithyroid drugs. The V and J segments used are TRBV9 and TRBJ1-1, with the D gene call left open. The CDR3 reads as follows: CASSVGIGEGTEAFF. The DNA sequence reads TGTGCCAGCAGCGTAGGAATCGGGGAGGGCACTGAAGCTTTCTTT.